This T cell receptor beta chain is drawn from a study of blood T cell repertoires in COVID-19. Study context: Whether acute or convalescent, the COVID-19 samples came from the United States, Italy and Spain.

Sequencing was performed with immunoSEQ multiplex PCR; in TCRdb, only in-frame clones are kept and a portion is missing. This sample has approximately 240,000 clones; approximately 81% occur once, and the top ten carry 5.1%. Germline CDR1 and CDR2: MNHEY and SVGAGI. The CDR3 has 14 amino acids. Germline trimming cut 5 bases from V and 6 bases from J; bases unmatched to any gene: 9. Sequencing was performed on peripheral blood. The rearrangement joins TRBV6-5 to TRBJ1-1; the match to TRBD1 covers 7 bases. This TCR derives from a woman aged 55-69 years who had recovered from COVID-19. The CDR3 nucleotides read TGTGCCAGCAGTACAGGACAGGCCTTTGCTGAAGCTTTCTTT. It yields the protein CASSTGQAFAEAFF.